This TCR beta chain is drawn from a study of T-cell memory formation after mild COVID-19. The overall study: TCR clusters were mostly donor specific. Broader study findings: Second-wave clones that peaked on day 37 lacked confirmed SARS-CoV-2 specificity. Clones contracting over day 15 to 85 were CD4/CD8 balanced, with later expanders leaning CD4+.

The CDR3 spans 14 residues. V shed 10 bases and J shed 6 bases, with 18 bases lying between them. About this clonotype itself: Antigen unknown.

Amplification by 5'RACE using constant-segment primers produced TCR alpha and TCR beta cDNA libraries that carried sample barcodes and UMIs. MiXCR, applied by TCRdb to the 5' RACE reads, yields one record per CDR3 protein. Found here are over 450,000 distinct CDR3 sequences, over 20% of them singletons; the top ten hold 12%. The chain couples TRBV12-3 or TRBV12-4 to TRBJ2-2; perhaps TRBD2 as D (6 bases). Sequencing input: PBMCs or a T cell subset sorted from them (not recorded which). This TCR came from an adult woman who had mild COVID-19 (a few samples of this study predate the infection). Cell type and time point are not known. CDR3 in DNA: TGTGCCACCTCTCTGGGGGTAGCGGCCGGGGAGCTGTTTTTT. Encoded protein: CATSLGVAAGELFF.